A single sample is the source of the 15 T cell receptor beta chains below, sequenced in a study of blood T cell repertoires in COVID-19. Repertoires were generated with immunoSEQ multiplex PCR, while TCRdb's copy carries only in-frame clones and drops some. The sample shows about 260,000 clones, about 87% of them seen only once. Material: PBMCs or T cells enriched from blood (not recorded which). These receptors all stem from a man aged 50 or older who had been exposed to COVID-19.

J is TRBJ1-2 and V is TRBV6-5; D is unresolved. V lost 6 bases, J lost 8 bases, and 19 bases lay in between. The germline V gene encodes CDR1 MNHEY and CDR2 SVGAGI. CDR3 length: 14 residues. CDR3 sequence (DNA): TGTGCCAGCAGGACCTACGGGGAACGAGGAGGCTACACCTTC. Translated: CASRTYGERGGYTF.

The chain has TRBV3-1 (or the pseudogene TRBV3-2) and TRBJ2-5; 8 bases fit TRBD2. Germline values: CDR1 LGHDT, CDR2 YNNKEL (reference sequence). This CDR3 contains 15 residues. Germline trimming cut 8 bases from V and 5 bases from J; bases unmatched to any gene: 13. CDR3 loop: CASSVRSGSGETQYF. In DNA form, the CDR3 reads TGTGCCAGCTCCGTGAGAAGCGGGAGCGGGGAGACCCAGTACTTC.

Only a few counts were recorded for this clone. The J gene is TRBJ2-2, the V gene TRBV18; 8 nucleotides agree with TRBD2. Trimming took 8 bases from V and 6 from J; bases not matched to a gene: 8. Germline CDR1 and CDR2: KGHSH and LQKENI. The CDR3 runs 14 residues. This CDR3 reads CASTTSGGPGELFF. The CDR3 nucleotides are TGTGCCAGCACGACCTCGGGGGGGCCCGGGGAGCTGTTTTTT.

The rearrangement joins TRBV28 to TRBJ1-1; a possible D gene is TRBD1 (5 bases). The ends were cut back, 2 bases at V and 4 bases at J, with 14 bases in the middle. CDR1 and CDR2 from the germline V gene are MDHEN and SYDVKM. The CDR3 is made up of 15 amino acids. CDR3 nucleotides: TGTGCCAGCAGTTTAGGGGGGAGGAGGGGCACTGAAGCTTTCTTT. Translated, it gives CASSLGGRRGTEAFF.

The V call is TRBV30, the J call TRBJ1-6; D is ambiguous. V lost 4 bases to trimming and J lost 0 bases, with 10 bases between them. Germline CDR1 reads GTSNPN; CDR2 reads SVGIG (reference sequence). This CDR3 comprises 15 residues. This chain's CDR3 is CAWTYGSSYNSPLHF. DNA for the CDR3: TGTGCCTGGACTTACGGGAGCTCCTATAATTCACCCCTCCACTTT.

The V call is TRBV5-1, the J call TRBJ2-2, with 9 positions matching TRBD1. The V gene end was trimmed by 0 bases and the J gene end by 5 bases; junction bases not matched to a gene: 8. Germline lookup yields CDR1 SGHRS and CDR2 YFSETQ. The CDR3 consists of 17 residues. CDR3 sequence reads: CASSLDPGTGRTGELFF. DNA of the CDR3: TGCGCCAGCAGCTTGGATCCCGGGACAGGGCGAACCGGGGAGCTGTTTTTT.

This clone was picked up one time. V usage is TRBV6-5 and J usage is TRBJ1-2; D might be TRBD1 (5 bases). Germline assignment: CDR1 MNHEY and CDR2 SVGAGI. Between the trimmed V and J ends, which lost 0 bases and 7 bases, there was a span of 9 bases. This CDR3 has 13 amino acids. In DNA form, the CDR3 reads TGTGCCAGCAGTTACTCAGGGGTTGGTGGCTACACCTTC. Protein product: CASSYSGVGGYTF.

This chain connects TRBV7-9 to TRBJ1-3; 9 bases are a match to TRBD1. The germline gives CDR1 SEHNR, CDR2 FQNEAQ (reference sequence). Trimming removed 5 bases from V and 3 bases from J; junction bases left unmatched: 17. The CDR3 spans 19 residues. The CDR3: CASSLERPGQGRSGNTIYF. The CDR3 DNA reads TGTGCCAGCAGCCTCGAAAGACCGGGACAGGGAAGAAGTGGAAACACCATATATTTT.

This clone appeared a single time. The chain carries TRBV18 and TRBJ1-1, with 7 bases lining up with TRBD1. V trimming: 0 bases; J trimming: 1 base; junction bases outside the gene matches: 5. CDR1 is KGHSH and CDR2 is LQKENI in the germline V gene. The CDR3 extends over 16 amino acids. The CDR3 bases are TGTGCCAGCTCACCACCGGGAAGGGACAGGAACACTGAAGCTTTCTTT. Its protein product is CASSPPGRDRNTEAFF.

The chain links TRBV5-1 to TRBJ2-3, with TRBD2 matching 13 bases. V gave up 4 bases and J gave up 6 bases; unmatched junction bases: 8. Germline V gives CDR1 SGHRS, CDR2 YFSETQ. This CDR3 contains 16 residues. The CDR3 bases are TGCGCCAGCAGCCTTCCAACTAGCGGGAGGGTTGATACGCAGTATTTT. Encoded protein: CASSLPTSGRVDTQYF. The full variable domain, with the rest looked up from reference TRBV5-1 and TRBJ2-3, is KAGVTQTPRYLIKTRGQQVTLSCSPISGHRSVSWYQQTPGQGLQFLFEYFSETQRNKGNFPGRFSGRQFSNSRSEMNVSTLELGDSALYLCASSLPTSGRVDTQYFGPGTRLTVL.

The J gene is TRBJ2-7, the V gene TRBV6-6; D uncertain. The length of the CDR3 is 13 residues. The V and J ends lost 6 bases and 6 bases respectively, with 15 bases between them. Looked up from germline, CDR1 is MNHNY and CDR2 is SVGAGI (reference sequence). The chain's CDR3 is CASSRPPLGEQYV. The CDR3 DNA sequence: TGTGCCAGCAGCCGCCCCCCACTCGGCGAGCAGTACGTC.

The chain links TRBV7-9 to TRBJ1-1, with no clear D. CDR1 and CDR2 (germline): SEHNR, FQNEAQ (reference sequence). The CDR3 is 11 amino acids. The V end lost 8 bases, the J end lost 8 bases, and 12 bases lay between the germline ends. The CDR3 DNA reads TGTGCCAGCGACGCCCGACAAGAAGCTTTCTTT. Its protein is CASDARQEAFF.

This clone was seen a few times. V gene TRBV6-6 combines with J gene TRBJ2-3; 11 bases line up with TRBD2. The germline CDR1 and CDR2 sequences are MNHNY and SVGAGI (reference sequence). This CDR3 contains 15 residues. V shed 2 bases and J 9 bases; nucleotides not matched to a gene: 7. The CDR3 is CASSYRLAGTQTQYF. For the CDR3, the DNA is TGTGCCAGCAGTTACAGACTAGCGGGGACCCAGACGCAGTATTTT.

This chain connects TRBV27 to TRBJ2-7, with D perhaps TRBD1 (6 bases). This CDR3 is 13 amino acids long. V was cut by 5 bases and J by 3 bases, with 11 bases left in between. From germline, CDR1 is MNHEY and CDR2 SMNVEV (reference sequence). The CDR3 region has the DNA TGTGCCAGCAGTCCGCAGGGGTTCTACGAGCAGTACTTC. Protein: CASSPQGFYEQYF.

The V and J genes are TRBV21-1 and TRBJ2-3; whether TRBD2, the table's D call, matches the DNA was not checked. TRBV21-1 is annotated as a pseudogene. There are 15 residues in the CDR3. The CDR3 DNA is TGTGCCAGCAGCCCAGCGGGCAGGGAAGCAGATACGCAGTATTTT. Protein sequence: CASSPAGREADTQYF.